This T cell receptor beta chain was documented in a study of T-cell memory formation after mild COVID-19. Worth noting for this clonotype: Its target is unknown.

Points from the study as a whole: A balance of CD4 and CD8 characterized clones contracting day 15 to 85, whereas later expanders leaned CD4+. Certain responding clones were present in pre-infection memory, suggesting participation of cross-reactive memory.

The CDR3 has 16 amino acids. The V gene's germline CDR1 is SGHAT and CDR2 FQNNGV. Trimming left V 0 bases short and J 5 bases short, with 16 bases between. Barcoded TCR alpha and TCR beta cDNA libraries with UMIs came from 5'RACE using constant-segment primers. TCRdb reprocessed the 5' RACE reads via MiXCR and lists one record per CDR3 protein. The sample lists a few hundred thousand distinct CDR3 sequences; approximately 15% were seen once. Sample: PBMCs or a T cell subset sorted from them (not recorded which). The TCR originated in a man aged 18 to 29 who had mild COVID-19 (a few samples of this study predate the infection). Cell type and time point are not known. V gene TRBV11-2 combines with J gene TRBJ2-5, with TRBD1 as a possible D gene (6 bases). The CDR3 nucleotides read TGTGCCAGCAGCTTAGATCTCAGGGGTTCGGGCGAGACCCAGTACTTC. Translated, it gives CASSLDLRGSGETQYF.